A single sample gave rise to the 18 T cell receptor beta chains below, sequenced in a study of blood T cell repertoires in COVID-19. Libraries were prepared by immunoSEQ multiplex PCR; TCRdb keeps only in-frame clonotypes and omits some of them. Altogether some 140,000 clones are present, around three quarters being singletons, with the ten largest covering around 4%. The sequencing input was peripheral blood. All receptors derive from a man aged 60 to 69 with acute or convalescent COVID-19.

J is TRBJ2-7 and V is TRBV6-2 or TRBV6-3; possible D gene TRBD2, 5 bases. The V and J ends lost 6 bases and 6 bases respectively, with 18 bases between them. This CDR3 comprises 14 residues. Germline CDR1 is MNHEY and CDR2 is SVGEGT. This CDR3 reads CASSRPGSLIEQYF. CDR3 in DNA: TGTGCCAGCAGCCGACCGGGGTCCCTAATCGAGCAGTACTTC.

V is TRBV6-5 and J is TRBJ2-5; the match to TRBD2 covers 8 bases. The CDR3 is made up of 15 amino acids. Unmatched junction bases numbered 5, after V lost 2 bases and J lost 3 bases. Germline CDR1 reads MNHEY; CDR2 reads SVGAGI. Here the CDR3 reads CASSYTGGGEETQYF. CDR3 bases: TGTGCCAGCAGTTACACCGGGGGGGGCGAAGAGACCCAGTACTTC.

The chain employs TRBV9 and TRBJ2-5; TRBD2 aligns across 14 bases. V was pared by 0 bases and J by 5 bases, with 6 bases of the junction left unmatched. The germline CDR1 and CDR2 sequences are SGDLS and YYNGEE. The CDR3 extends over 17 amino acids. The chain's CDR3 is CASSVGGTSGSWETQYF. The CDR3 DNA is TGTGCCAGCAGCGTAGGGGGGACTAGCGGGAGTTGGGAGACCCAGTACTTC.

The chain combines TRBV30 with TRBJ1-6; TRBD1 might be the D (6 bases). The V and J ends lost 6 bases and 6 bases respectively, with 15 bases between them. Looked up from germline, CDR1 is GTSNPN and CDR2 is SVGIG (reference sequence). There are 14 residues in the CDR3. The CDR3 region has the DNA TGTGCCTGTAGCAGTGGGGGCTCTAATTCACCCCTCCACTTT. As protein: CACSSGGSNSPLHF.

V usage is TRBV5-8 and J usage is TRBJ1-4; tentatively, D is TRBD1 (5 bases). V shed 6 bases and J shed 3 bases, with 12 bases lying between them. Germline values: CDR1 SGHTS, CDR2 YDEGEE. The CDR3 has 14 amino acids. CDR3 sequence (DNA): TGTGCCAGCATCGAAGGGGTGGCTAATGAAAAACTGTTTTTT. It is translated as CASIEGVANEKLFF.

The chain is built from TRBV27 and TRBJ2-7, with 8 bases aligning to TRBD2. Trimming removed 6 bases from V and 3 bases from J; junction bases left unmatched: 10. The length of the CDR3 is 15 residues. Per germline, CDR1 MNHEY and CDR2 SMNVEV (reference sequence). The CDR3 DNA is TGTGCCAGCAGACCTCATTCGGGGGGGCTCTACGAGCAGTACTTC. It translates to CASRPHSGGLYEQYF.

The chain links TRBV7-9 to TRBJ2-2; D is perhaps TRBD1 (6 bases). V lost 4 bases, J lost 1 base, and 13 bases lay in between. There are 16 residues in the CDR3. Germline CDR1 reads SEHNR; CDR2 reads FQNEAQ (reference sequence). CDR3 residues: CASSSPGTLNTGELFF. The CDR3 DNA is TGTGCCAGCAGCTCCCCCGGGACATTGAACACCGGGGAGCTGTTTTTT. The entire variable domain, with the rest obtained from reference TRBV7-9 and TRBJ2-2, is as follows: DTGVSQNPRHKITKRGQNVTFRCDPISEHNRLYWYRQTLGQGPEFLTYFQNEAQLEKSRLLSDRFSAERPKGSFSTLEIQRTEQGDSAMYLCASSSPGTLNTGELFFGEGSRLTVL.

The rearrangement uses TRBV28 and TRBJ2-1, with D tentatively TRBD1 (6 bases). Between the trimmed V and J ends, which lost 5 bases and 1 base, there was a span of 15 bases. The CDR3 is made up of 16 amino acids. CDR1 is MDHEN, CDR2 SYDVKM, per germline. CDR3 residues: CASSPQTGLSYNEQFF. Written as DNA, the CDR3 is TGTGCCAGCAGTCCCCAGACAGGCCTGTCCTACAATGAGCAGTTCTTC.

A few counts support this clone. V gene TRBV6-1 combines with J gene TRBJ1-5; D possibly corresponds to TRBD1 (6 bases). Trimming shortened V by 2 bases and J by 7 bases, and 15 bases separated the two germline ends. CDR3 length: 15 amino acids. The germline V gene encodes CDR1 MNHNS and CDR2 SASEGT. CDR3 sequence: CASSEFQGIGQPQHF. In DNA, the CDR3 is TGTGCCAGCAGTGAATTTCAGGGGATCGGGCAGCCCCAGCATTTT.

DNA of the CDR3: TGTGCCAGCAGTTTTGATGGGAGAATGGGCGGTAGCTCCTACGAGCAGTACTTC. Translated, it gives CASSFDGRMGGSSYEQYF. V usage is TRBV6-2 or TRBV6-3 and J usage is TRBJ2-7, with D possibly matching TRBD2 (5 bases). The CDR3 extends over 18 amino acids. Trimming left V 4 bases short and J 0 bases short, with 22 bases between. The germline V gene has CDR1 MNHEY and CDR2 SVGEGT.

This chain joins TRBV28 and TRBJ2-2, with 7 bases that match TRBD1. V trimming: 4 bases; J trimming: 7 bases; junction bases outside the gene matches: 6. The germline V gene has CDR1 MDHEN and CDR2 SYDVKM. CDR3 size: 14 residues. CDR3 loop: CASSSTGTDGELFF. The CDR3 DNA reads as TGTGCCAGCAGTTCGACAGGGACGGACGGGGAGCTGTTTTTT.

This rearrangement joins TRBV6-2 or TRBV6-3 to TRBJ1-1, with 9 bases lining up with TRBD1. Unmatched junction bases numbered 8, after V lost 6 bases and J lost 6 bases. Germline CDR1 is MNHEY and CDR2 is SVGEGT. The CDR3 is 14 amino acids. As DNA, the CDR3 is TGTGCCAGCAGCCACGGGACAGGGACAGCTGAAGCTTTCTTT. Protein product: CASSHGTGTAEAFF.

This clone was detected only a few times. This sequence joins TRBV19 and TRBJ1-4; D may be TRBD1 (5 bases). The germline V and J ends were trimmed by 7 bases and 10 bases, with 16 bases remaining between them. This CDR3 is 13 amino acids long. Germline loops: CDR1 LNHDA, CDR2 SQIVND (reference sequence). This CDR3 reads CASTIQGSGKLFF. As DNA, the CDR3 is TGTGCCAGTACAATCCAGGGCAGTGGAAAACTGTTTTTT.

This clone was recorded a few times. The chain links TRBV18 to TRBJ1-2; no clear D gene. Germline CDR1 reads KGHSH; CDR2 reads LQKENI. The CDR3 is 14 residues long. Trimming removed 8 bases from V and 0 bases from J, with 13 bases in between. CDR3 sequence: CASAPAGTNYGYTF. For the CDR3, the DNA is TGTGCCAGCGCCCCAGCGGGCACTAACTATGGCTACACCTTC. The full variable domain, its missing parts supplied by reference TRBV18 and TRBJ1-2, is NAGVMQNPRHLVRRRGQEARLRCSPMKGHSHVYWYRQLPEEGLKFMVYLQKENIIDESGMPKERFSAEFPKEGPSILRIQQVVRGDSAAYFCASAPAGTNYGYTFGSGTRLTVV.

The chain links TRBV6-1 to TRBJ1-6; D is perhaps TRBD1 (5 bases). Per the germline V gene, CDR1 is MNHNS and CDR2 is SASEGT. This CDR3 is 12 amino acids long. V was pared by 3 bases and J by 11 bases, with 8 bases between. This CDR3 reads CASSDGRAPLHF. The CDR3 DNA sequence: TGTGCCAGCAGTGATGGCAGGGCACCCCTCCACTTT.

The rearrangement links TRBV11-3 to TRBJ2-2, with 7 bases matching TRBD2. CDR1 and CDR2 from the germline V gene are SGHNT and YENEEA. V lost 4 bases, J lost 6 bases, and 11 bases stayed unmatched. This CDR3 is built from 16 residues. CDR3 in amino acids: CASSSPAGVGPGELFF. For the CDR3, the DNA is TGTGCCAGCAGCTCCCCCGCGGGAGTAGGGCCCGGGGAGCTGTTTTTT. The whole variable domain, remainder taken from reference TRBV11-3 and TRBJ2-2, is EAGVVQSPRYKIIEKKQPVAFWCNPISGHNTLYWYLQNLGQGPELLIRYENEEAVDDSQLPKDRFSAERLKGVDSTLKIQPAELGDSAVYLCASSSPAGVGPGELFFGEGSRLTVL.

This chain links TRBV19 with TRBJ2-3, with 7 bases fitting TRBD1. The CDR3 is 15 residues long. The J segment lost 0 bases and the V segment lost 7 bases, leaving 7 bases of the junction unmatched. The germline V gene encodes CDR1 LNHDA and CDR2 SQIVND (reference sequence). In DNA, the CDR3 is TGTGCCAGTACCGCGACAGGGTACAGCACAGATACGCAGTATTTT. Encoded protein: CASTATGYSTDTQYF.

This chain uses TRBV18 with TRBJ1-5; D is possibly TRBD1 (6 bases). This CDR3 has 15 residues. Germline CDR1 KGHSH, CDR2 LQKENI. V was trimmed by 5 bases and J by 0 bases, leaving 11 bases between them. CDR3 bases: TGTGCCAGCTCATTAGACAGGAATAGCAATCAGCCCCAGCATTTT. Protein product: CASSLDRNSNQPQHF.